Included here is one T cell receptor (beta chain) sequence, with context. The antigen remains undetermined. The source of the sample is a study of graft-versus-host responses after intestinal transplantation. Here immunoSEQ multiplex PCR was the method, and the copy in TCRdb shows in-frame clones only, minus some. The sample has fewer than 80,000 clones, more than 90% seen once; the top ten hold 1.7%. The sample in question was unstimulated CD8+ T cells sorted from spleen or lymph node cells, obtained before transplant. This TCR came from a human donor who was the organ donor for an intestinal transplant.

The CDR3 is CASSYASGQETQYF. The CDR3 DNA sequence: TGTGCCAGCAGTTACGCTAGTGGTCAAGAGACCCAGTACTTC. This chain links TRBV6-5 with TRBJ2-5; D is ambiguous. This CDR3 is built from 14 residues. V was pared by 2 bases and J by 2 bases, with 9 bases between. CDR1 and CDR2 from the germline V gene are MNHEY and SVGAGI.